The clone carrying this T cell receptor (beta chain) was found once. Source study methods: Amplification with reference gene primers provided the estimates of nucleated cell counts. Assay used: immunoSEQ multiplex PCR; TCRdb lists only in-frame clones, some missing. V, J and clone size derive from that table, while D and trimming were established from the DNA sequence. The profile shows tens of thousands of clones, 85% to 90% of them singletons. This sample is drawn from a study of blood T cell repertoires in COVID-19. Germline lookup yields CDR1 SGHRS and CDR2 YFSETQ. CDR3 length: 15 amino acids. The trim removed 3 bases at V and 0 bases at J, leaving 2 bases unmatched.

The specimen sequenced was peripheral blood. The chain combines TRBV5-1 with TRBJ2-3; 9 bases line up with TRBD1. The source is a woman between 50 and 59 years old with active or convalescent COVID-19. The CDR3 loop is CASSWGTGSTDTQYF. Written as DNA, the CDR3 is TGCGCCAGCAGCTGGGGGACAGGGAGCACAGATACGCAGTATTTT.